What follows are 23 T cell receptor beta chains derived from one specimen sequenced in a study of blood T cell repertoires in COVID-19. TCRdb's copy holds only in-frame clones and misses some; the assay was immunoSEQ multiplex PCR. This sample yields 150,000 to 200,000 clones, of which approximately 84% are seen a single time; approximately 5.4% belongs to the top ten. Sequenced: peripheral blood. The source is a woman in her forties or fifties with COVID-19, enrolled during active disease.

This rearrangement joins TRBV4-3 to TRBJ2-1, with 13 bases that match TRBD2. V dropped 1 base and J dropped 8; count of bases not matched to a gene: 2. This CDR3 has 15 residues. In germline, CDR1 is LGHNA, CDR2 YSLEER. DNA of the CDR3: TGCGCCAGCAGCCAAGGGACTAGCGGGGGATATGAGCAGTTCTTC. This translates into CASSQGTSGGYEQFF.

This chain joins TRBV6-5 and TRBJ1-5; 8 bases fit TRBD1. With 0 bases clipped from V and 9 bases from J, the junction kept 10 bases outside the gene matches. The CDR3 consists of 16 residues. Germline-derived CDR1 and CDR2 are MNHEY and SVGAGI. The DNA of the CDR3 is TGTGCCAGCAGTTACTCCGGGACAGGACGAGGAGGGCCCCAGCATTTT. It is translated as CASSYSGTGRGGPQHF.

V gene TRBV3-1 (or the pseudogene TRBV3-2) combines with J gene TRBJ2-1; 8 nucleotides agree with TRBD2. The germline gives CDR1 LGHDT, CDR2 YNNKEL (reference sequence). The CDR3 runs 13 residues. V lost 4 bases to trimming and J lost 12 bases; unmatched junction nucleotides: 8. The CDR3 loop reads CASSLSGGPGQFF. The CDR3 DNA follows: TGTGCCAGCAGCCTAAGCGGGGGCCCTGGGCAGTTCTTC.

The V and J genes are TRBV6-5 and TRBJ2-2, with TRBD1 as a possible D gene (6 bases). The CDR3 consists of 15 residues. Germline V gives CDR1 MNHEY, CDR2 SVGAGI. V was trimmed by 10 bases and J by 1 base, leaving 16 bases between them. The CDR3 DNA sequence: TGTGCCACCTATTGGGGGCAGCAGAACACCGGGGAGCTGTTTTTT. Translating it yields CATYWGQQNTGELFF.

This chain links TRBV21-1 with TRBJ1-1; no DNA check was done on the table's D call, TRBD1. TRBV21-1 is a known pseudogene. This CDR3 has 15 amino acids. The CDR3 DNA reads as TGTGCCAGCAGCAGCTCAGGGGCGTTGAACACTGAAGCTTTCTTT. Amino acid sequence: CASSSSGALNTEAFF.

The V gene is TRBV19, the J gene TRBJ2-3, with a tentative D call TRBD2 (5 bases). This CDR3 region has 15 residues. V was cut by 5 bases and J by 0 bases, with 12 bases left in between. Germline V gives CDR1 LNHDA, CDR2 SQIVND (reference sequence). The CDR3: CASSPPAVSTDTQYF. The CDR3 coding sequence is TGTGCCAGTAGTCCCCCAGCGGTTAGCACAGATACGCAGTATTTT.

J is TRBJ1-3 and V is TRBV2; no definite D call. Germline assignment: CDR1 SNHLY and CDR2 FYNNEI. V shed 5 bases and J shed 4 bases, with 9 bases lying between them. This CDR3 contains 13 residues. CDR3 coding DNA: TGTGCCAGCAGTTCGGGTTGGGGAAACACCATATATTTT. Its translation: CASSSGWGNTIYF. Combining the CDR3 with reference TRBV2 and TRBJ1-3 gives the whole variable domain EPEVTQTPSHQVTQMGQEVILRCVPISNHLYFYWYRQILGQKVEFLVSFYNNEISEKSEIFDDQFSVERPDGSNFTLKIRSTKLEDSAMYFCASSSGWGNTIYFGEGSWLTVV.

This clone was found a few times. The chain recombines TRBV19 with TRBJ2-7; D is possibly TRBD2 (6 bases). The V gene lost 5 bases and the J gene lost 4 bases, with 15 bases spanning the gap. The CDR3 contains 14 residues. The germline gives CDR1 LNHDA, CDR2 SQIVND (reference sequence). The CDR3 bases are TGTGCCAGTAGTGAGATAACGCGGGGATACGAGCAGTACTTC. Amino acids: CASSEITRGYEQYF.

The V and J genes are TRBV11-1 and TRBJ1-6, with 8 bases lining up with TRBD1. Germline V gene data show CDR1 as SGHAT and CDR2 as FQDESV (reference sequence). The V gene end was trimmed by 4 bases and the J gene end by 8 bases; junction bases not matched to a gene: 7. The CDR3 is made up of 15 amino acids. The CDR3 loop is CASSSPQGVDSPLHF. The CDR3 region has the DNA TGTGCCAGCAGCTCTCCACAGGGGGTGGATTCACCCCTCCACTTT.

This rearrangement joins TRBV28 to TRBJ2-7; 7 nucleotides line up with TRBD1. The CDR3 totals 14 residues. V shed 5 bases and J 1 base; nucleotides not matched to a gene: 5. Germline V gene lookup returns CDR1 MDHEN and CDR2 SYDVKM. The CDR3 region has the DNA TGTGCCAGCAGTCTCCCGGGACAGTCCTACGAGCAGTACTTC. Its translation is CASSLPGQSYEQYF.

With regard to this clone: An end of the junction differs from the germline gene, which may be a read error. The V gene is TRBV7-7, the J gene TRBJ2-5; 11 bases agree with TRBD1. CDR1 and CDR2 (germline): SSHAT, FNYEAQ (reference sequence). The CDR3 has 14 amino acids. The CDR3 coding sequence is TGTGCTAGCAGCCGGGACAGGGGGGGGGAGACCCAGTACTTC. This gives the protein CASSRDRGGETQYF.

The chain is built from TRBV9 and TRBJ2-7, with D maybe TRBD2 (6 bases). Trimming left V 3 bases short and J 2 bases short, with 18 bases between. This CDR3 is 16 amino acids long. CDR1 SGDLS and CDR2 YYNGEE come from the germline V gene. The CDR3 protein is CASSGGGAEGPYEQYF. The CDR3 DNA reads TGTGCCAGCAGCGGGGGCGGGGCCGAGGGTCCCTACGAGCAGTACTTC.

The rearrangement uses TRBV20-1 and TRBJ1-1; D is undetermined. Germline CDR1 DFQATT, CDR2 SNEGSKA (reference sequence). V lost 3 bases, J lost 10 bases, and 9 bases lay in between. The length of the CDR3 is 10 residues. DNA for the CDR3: TGCAGTGCTAGGGAGTCCCGAGCTTTCTTT. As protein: CSARESRAFF.

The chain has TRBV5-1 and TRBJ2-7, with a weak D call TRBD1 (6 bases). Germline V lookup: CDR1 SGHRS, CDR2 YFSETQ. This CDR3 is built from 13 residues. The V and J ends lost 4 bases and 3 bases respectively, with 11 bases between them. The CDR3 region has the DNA TGCGCCAGCAGCGCGTGGACAGACTACGAGCAGTACTTC. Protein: CASSAWTDYEQYF.

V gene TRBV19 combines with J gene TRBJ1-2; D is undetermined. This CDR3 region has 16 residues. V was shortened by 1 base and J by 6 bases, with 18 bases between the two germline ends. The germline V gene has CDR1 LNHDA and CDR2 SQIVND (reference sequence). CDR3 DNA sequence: TGTGCCAGTAGTATAGCAGCGGCACGAGGGAAGAATGGCTACACCTTC. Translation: CASSIAAARGKNGYTF.

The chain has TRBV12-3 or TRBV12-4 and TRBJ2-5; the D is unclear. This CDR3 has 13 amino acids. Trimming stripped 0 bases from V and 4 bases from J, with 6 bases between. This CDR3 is CASSLAVVETQYF. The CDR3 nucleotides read TGTGCCAGCAGTTTAGCTGTCGTAGAGACCCAGTACTTC.

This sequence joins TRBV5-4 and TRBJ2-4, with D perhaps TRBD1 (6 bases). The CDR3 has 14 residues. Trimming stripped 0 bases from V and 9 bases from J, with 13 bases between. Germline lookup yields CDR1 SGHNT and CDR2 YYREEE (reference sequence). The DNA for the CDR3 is TGTGCCAGCAGCTTGGCAGGGGCCGGTGGCATTCAGTACTTC. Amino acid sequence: CASSLAGAGGIQYF. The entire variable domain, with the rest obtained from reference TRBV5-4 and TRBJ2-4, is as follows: ETGVTQSPTHLIKTRGQQVTLRCSSQSGHNTVSWYQQALGQGPQFIFQYYREEENGRGNFPPRFSGLQFPNYSSELNVNALELDDSALYLCASSLAGAGGIQYFGAGTRLSVL.

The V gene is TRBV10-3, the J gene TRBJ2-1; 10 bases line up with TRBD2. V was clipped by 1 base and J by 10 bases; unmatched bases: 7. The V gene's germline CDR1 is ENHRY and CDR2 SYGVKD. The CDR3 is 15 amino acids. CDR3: CAISEYSGGAREQFF. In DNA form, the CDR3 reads TGTGCCATCAGTGAGTACAGCGGGGGGGCACGGGAGCAGTTCTTC.

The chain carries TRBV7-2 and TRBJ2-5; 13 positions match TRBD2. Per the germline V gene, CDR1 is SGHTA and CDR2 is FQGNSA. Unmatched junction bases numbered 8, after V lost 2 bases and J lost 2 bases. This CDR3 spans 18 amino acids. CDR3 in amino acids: CASSLRIGTSGDQETQYF. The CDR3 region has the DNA TGTGCCAGCAGCTTAAGGATCGGGACTAGCGGGGATCAAGAGACCCAGTACTTC.

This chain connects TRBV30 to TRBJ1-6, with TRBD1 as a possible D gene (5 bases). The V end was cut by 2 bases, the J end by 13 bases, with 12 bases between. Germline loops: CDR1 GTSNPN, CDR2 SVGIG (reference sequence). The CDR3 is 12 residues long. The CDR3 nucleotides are TGTGCCTGGAGTAGGGACTCTTCGCCCCTCCACTTT. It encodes CAWSRDSSPLHF.

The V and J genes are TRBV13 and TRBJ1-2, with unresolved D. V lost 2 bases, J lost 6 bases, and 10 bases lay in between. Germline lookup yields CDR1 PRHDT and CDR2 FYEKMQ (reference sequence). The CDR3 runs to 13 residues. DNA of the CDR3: TGTGCCAGCAGCTTACAATCGGGTAATGGCTACACCTTC. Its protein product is CASSLQSGNGYTF.

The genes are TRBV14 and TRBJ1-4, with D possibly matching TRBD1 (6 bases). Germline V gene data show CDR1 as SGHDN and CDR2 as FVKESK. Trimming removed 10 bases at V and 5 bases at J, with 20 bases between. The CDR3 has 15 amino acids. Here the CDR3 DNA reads TGTGCCAACATGAAAGGGGACACGGAAAATGAAAAACTGTTTTTT. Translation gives CANMKGDTENEKLFF.

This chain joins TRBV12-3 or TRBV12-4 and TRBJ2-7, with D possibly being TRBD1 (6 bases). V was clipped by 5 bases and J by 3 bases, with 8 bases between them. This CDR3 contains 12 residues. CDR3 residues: CASSRQDYEQYF. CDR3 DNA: TGTGCCAGCAGTCGACAGGACTACGAGCAGTACTTC.